The 16 T cell receptor beta chains reported below all come from one sample, sequenced in a study of blood T cells in healthy people across ages. A second PCR of 7 to 11 cycles used a sample-barcoded 5' primer and a J-beta primer mix. MiXCR was run by TCRdb on the 5' RACE reads, yielding one entry per CDR3 protein. Here the sample spans about a million distinct CDR3 sequences, roughly two fifths being singletons. Specimen: blood. The receptors come from a man between 18 and 29 years old in good health.

The chain has TRBV4-1 and TRBJ2-2; D is ambiguous. The CDR3 is made up of 14 amino acids. Germline lookup yields CDR1 MGHRA and CDR2 YSYEKL. V was trimmed by 1 base and J by 3 bases, leaving 6 bases between them. The CDR3 here is CASSQAGYTGELFF. In nucleotides, the CDR3 is TGCGCCAGCAGCCAAGCCGGATACACCGGGGAGCTGTTTTTT.

A few counts support this clonotype. The rearrangement links TRBV20-1 to TRBJ2-7, with D possibly TRBD1 on 6 matching bases. From germline, CDR1 is DFQATT and CDR2 SNEGSKA (reference sequence). V gave up 7 bases and J gave up 0 bases, with 16 bases separating them. CDR3 length equals 14 residues. Here the CDR3 DNA reads TGCAGTGGCTCGGACCAGGGGATCTCCTACGAGCAGTACTTC. The encoded protein is CSGSDQGISYEQYF.

This clonotype was counted a few times. CDR3 DNA: TGTGCCAGCAGCCCCGTCGTGCTGACAAATACGCAGTATTTT. It encodes CASSPVVLTNTQYF. The chain couples TRBV11-2 to TRBJ2-3; D is uncertain. Germline lookup yields CDR1 SGHAT and CDR2 FQNNGV. There are 14 residues in the CDR3. Between the trimmed V and J ends, which lost 5 bases and 7 bases, there was a span of 16 bases.

In its sample, this clonotype was seen a few times. CDR3 bases: TGTGCCAGCAGCTTAGGGAGCATAGCCAAAAACATTCAGTACTTC. It is translated as CASSLGSIAKNIQYF. The chain uses TRBV7-2 and TRBJ2-4, with no clear D. Deletions cut 1 base from V and 0 bases from J, with 7 bases between. The germline gives CDR1 SGHTA, CDR2 FQGNSA. This CDR3 has 15 residues.

The rearrangement links TRBV20-1 to TRBJ2-2; 8 bases match TRBD1. The germline CDR1 and CDR2 sequences are DFQATT and SNEGSKA (reference sequence). The V gene end was trimmed by 3 bases and the J gene end by 5 bases; junction bases not matched to a gene: 8. The CDR3 is 15 residues long. Written as DNA, the CDR3 is TGCAGTGCTAGCGCACGGACAGGGCAGACCGGGGAGCTGTTTTTT. It encodes CSASARTGQTGELFF.

This chain uses TRBV12-3 or TRBV12-4 with TRBJ2-3, with 7 bases fitting TRBD1. The CDR3 covers 16 residues. Trimming cost V 5 bases and J 3 bases; bases outside gene matches: 11. As DNA, the CDR3 is TGTGCCAGCAGTCCGTATCAGGGGGTAGGGACAGATACGCAGTATTTT. Translating it yields CASSPYQGVGTDTQYF.

This clonotype was counted a few times. A single base separates this from a much larger clone, so it may be a read error. The chain uses TRBV9 and TRBJ2-2; D is undetermined. CDR1 is SGDLS and CDR2 is YYNGEE in the germline V gene. This CDR3 spans 15 amino acids. CDR3 sequence (DNA): TGTGCCGGCAGCGAACAGCCTTCGAACACCGGGGAGCTGTTTTTT. Amino acids: CAGSEQPSNTGELFF.

The chain employs TRBV6-6 and TRBJ1-1, with 7 bases lining up with TRBD1. The CDR3 has 13 residues. Trimming removed 5 bases from V and 5 bases from J; junction bases left unmatched: 5. CDR1 is MNHNY, CDR2 SVGAGI, per germline (reference sequence). The CDR3 coding sequence is TGTGCCAGCAGTACCGGACAGGCGACTGAAGCTTTCTTT. It codes for CASSTGQATEAFF.

In its sample, this clonotype was seen a few times. The gene calls are TRBV6-1 and TRBJ1-2; D is undetermined. Germline CDR1 is MNHNS and CDR2 is SASEGT. CDR3 length: 17 amino acids. Trimming left V 4 bases short and J 4 bases short, with 22 bases between. The CDR3 sequence: CASSAGIVVRKTYGYTF. The DNA for the CDR3 is TGTGCCAGCAGTGCGGGGATAGTAGTCAGGAAAACCTATGGCTACACCTTC.

This clonotype was picked up a small number of times. The genes are TRBV14 and TRBJ1-1; D call uncertain. The CDR3 totals 14 residues. The germline CDR1 and CDR2 sequences are SGHDN and FVKESK. The V end was cut by 5 bases, the J end by 0 bases, with 10 bases between. CDR3 residues: CASSASSMNTEAFF. CDR3 nucleotide sequence: TGTGCCAGCAGCGCCAGTTCCATGAACACTGAAGCTTTCTTT.

The chain has TRBV28 and TRBJ1-6; 10 bases match TRBD1. Germline CDR1 MDHEN, CDR2 SYDVKM. With 6 bases clipped from V and 17 bases from J, the junction kept 13 bases outside the gene matches. The CDR3 consists of 14 residues. Here the CDR3 DNA reads TGTGCCAGCAGGGACAGGGGGTTAGAATATAAGGTCCACTTT. Protein sequence: CASRDRGLEYKVHF.

The CDR3 DNA is TGCGCCAGCATTTCTGGGACAGGGAACACTGAAGCTTTCTTT. It translates to CASISGTGNTEAFF. The gene calls are TRBV5-1 and TRBJ1-1; 8 nucleotides align to TRBD1. The CDR3 consists of 14 residues. The trim removed 6 bases at V and 1 base at J, leaving 5 bases unmatched. Germline CDR1 is SGHRS and CDR2 is YFSETQ.

The V call is TRBV21-1, the J call TRBJ2-5; TRBD2, as called in the table, went unchecked against the DNA. TRBV21-1 is classified as a pseudogene. The CDR3 runs to 12 residues. The CDR3 nucleotides read TGTGCCAGCTTTAGGGAGTGGGAGACCCAGTACTTC. Encoded protein: CASFREWETQYF.

In its sample, this clonotype was seen a few times. This chain joins TRBV7-2 and TRBJ1-4, with D possibly matching TRBD1 (5 bases). This CDR3 contains 15 residues. Germline CDR1 SGHTA, CDR2 FQGNSA. V lost 2 bases and J 8 bases, leaving 15 bases between the germline ends. Written as DNA, the CDR3 is TGTGCCAGCAGCTTAATAACAGGCGGGGACGAAAAACTGTTTTTT. It translates to CASSLITGGDEKLFF.

The chain combines TRBV6-1 with TRBJ2-7; D may match TRBD1 or TRBD2 (5 bases each). The V end was cut by 4 bases, the J end by 0 bases, with 13 bases between. The CDR3 is made up of 15 amino acids. Germline loops: CDR1 MNHNS, CDR2 SASEGT. This CDR3 reads CASSALWGSSYEQYF. The DNA for the CDR3 is TGTGCCAGCAGTGCCCTCTGGGGGAGCTCCTACGAGCAGTACTTC.

This clonotype turned up a few times. V is TRBV12-3 or TRBV12-4 and J is TRBJ1-2; D perhaps matches TRBD1 (6 bases). Trimming removed 5 bases from V and 7 bases from J, with 11 bases in between. The CDR3 has 12 amino acids. The CDR3 protein is CASSDTGLGYTF. CDR3 nucleotides: TGTGCCAGCAGTGATACAGGGCTTGGCTACACCTTC.